This TCR beta chain was found in a study of CD8+ T cells in alopecia areata. General observations from the study: Numerous expanded lesional clones remained in scalp and blood during tofacitinib.

Extraction and reverse transcription of RNA yielded cDNA as the sequencing template. The repertoire was sequenced with immunoSEQ multiplex PCR; TCRdb's copy has only in-frame clones and lacks some. The sample includes approximately 280,000 clones, about three fifths of them seen just once. This clone was seen more than once but under ten times. Its target is not known. The CDR3 contains 15 residues. With V trimmed by 5 bases and J by 8 bases, 6 bases remained unmatched. The germline V gene has CDR1 SGHTA and CDR2 FQGNSA. The treatment is: oral pan-JAK inhibitor, 5-10 mg twice daily. This chain uses TRBV7-2 with TRBJ1-6, with 10 bases aligning to TRBD1. Sequencing was performed on CD4+ T cells sorted from blood, taken at week 24, from a patient treated with tofacitinib. This receptor was identified in a human donor with alopecia areata. The CDR3 loop is CASSNGGQGYSPLHF. In DNA form, the CDR3 reads TGTGCCAGCAGCAACGGGGGACAGGGGTATTCACCCCTCCACTTT.